The rows below give T cell receptor beta chains drawn from one sample of a study of T cell repertoires in cytomegalovirus infection. TCRdb independently ran MiXCR on the reads; one entry per CDR3 protein. The sample lists 400,000 or so distinct CDR3 sequences; about 33% were seen once. Specimen: PBMCs. The receptor source for this set is a human donor in good health (CMV status not recorded). Some clones in this sample may be carry-over from other donors' samples. Each CDR3 is given with its conserved first and last residue. The D gene is left open where the match is weak. The size entry is marked missing in some rows and otherwise reads once, few, many or a size class.

CDR3: CASSPPGQDLPALHF; DNA: TGTGCCAGCAGCCCTCCGGGACAGGACCTTCCTGCCCTCCACTTT; length: 15; D: TRBD1; J: TRBJ1-6; size: few; V: TRBV6-2/TRBV6-3
CDR3: CASSGDRAPKQYF; DNA: TGTGCCAGCAGTGGCGACAGGGCTCCCAAGCAGTACTTC; length: 13; D: TRBD1; J: TRBJ2-7; size: NA; V: TRBV2
CDR3: CASSLLDGGQETQYF; DNA: TGTGCCAGCAGTCTCCTGGACGGGGGGCAAGAGACCCAGTACTTC; length: 15; D: TRBD2; J: TRBJ2-5; size: few; V: TRBV7-9
CDR3: CASSLQGQAYEQYF; DNA: TGTGCCAGCAGTCTACAGGGGCAAGCCTACGAGCAGTACTTC; length: 14; D: TRBD1; J: TRBJ2-7; size: NA; V: TRBV7-9
CDR3: CASSLIGGTTNTGELFF; DNA: TGTGCCAGCAGCTTAATAGGCGGGACAACGAACACCGGGGAGCTGTTTTTT; length: 17; D: NA; J: TRBJ2-2; size: NA; V: TRBV7-2
CDR3: CASSLTGTGLGEQYF; DNA: TGTGCCAGCAGTTTGACCGGGACAGGGCTGGGGGAGCAGTACTTC; length: 15; D: TRBD1; J: TRBJ2-7; size: NA; V: TRBV28
CDR3: CASRLHQTSGAKNIQYF; DNA: TGTGCCAGTAGACTACACCAGACTAGCGGGGCCAAAAACATTCAGTACTTC; length: 17; D: TRBD2; J: TRBJ2-4; size: NA; V: TRBV19
CDR3: CASSSPRGREETQYF; DNA: TGTGCCAGCAGTTCCCCTAGGGGACGGGAGGAGACCCAGTACTTC; length: 15; D: NA; J: TRBJ2-5; size: NA; V: TRBV6-6
CDR3: CASSQSDRRKTDTQYF; DNA: TGTGCCAGCAGCCAAAGCGACAGGCGAAAAACAGATACGCAGTATTTT; length: 16; D: NA; J: TRBJ2-3; size: NA; V: TRBV3-1
CDR3: CASSSSGGVSNEQFF; DNA: TGTGCCAGCAGCTCATCAGGGGGGGTTAGCAATGAGCAGTTCTTC; length: 15; D: NA; J: TRBJ2-1; size: many; V: TRBV7-2
CDR3: CASRHKSGQGAGGTEAFF; DNA: TGTGCCAGCAGACATAAGTCGGGTCAGGGGGCAGGGGGCACTGAAGCTTTCTTT; length: 18; D: TRBD1; J: TRBJ1-1; size: NA; V: TRBV27
CDR3: CASRDWAFYGYTF; DNA: TGTGCCAGTAGAGACTGGGCCTTCTATGGCTACACCTTC; length: 13; D: NA; J: TRBJ1-2; size: NA; V: TRBV19
CDR3: CASSSSNRGAEAFF; DNA: TGTGCCAGCAGTTCCTCGAACAGGGGAGCTGAAGCTTTCTTT; length: 14; D: TRBD1; J: TRBJ1-1; size: NA; V: TRBV6-6
CDR3: CASSGASGAANYGYTF; DNA: TGTGCCAGCAGCGGCGCCAGTGGGGCAGCTAACTATGGCTACACCTTC; length: 16; D: NA; J: TRBJ1-2; size: NA; V: TRBV9
CDR3: CASSFLTDSYEQYF; DNA: TGTGCCAGCAGTTTCCTGACAGACTCCTACGAGCAGTACTTC; length: 14; D: NA; J: TRBJ2-7; size: NA; V: TRBV28
CDR3: CATSDARQGPGGANVLTF; DNA: TGTGCCACCAGTGATGCACGACAGGGCCCCGGGGGGGCCAACGTCCTGACTTTC; length: 18; D: TRBD1; J: TRBJ2-6; size: NA; V: TRBV24-1
CDR3: CASSFFLTHSDEQYF; DNA: TGTGCCAGCAGCTTCTTCCTGACTCATTCCGACGAGCAGTACTTC; length: 15; D: NA; J: TRBJ2-7; size: few; V: TRBV7-9
CDR3: CASSSMTKSYEQYF; DNA: TGTGCCAGCAGCTCCATGACTAAGTCCTACGAGCAGTACTTC; length: 14; D: NA; J: TRBJ2-7; size: few; V: TRBV5-4
CDR3: CASSYSNGGETQYF; DNA: TGTGCCAGCAGTTACTCGAATGGGGGGGAGACCCAGTACTTC; length: 14; D: NA; J: TRBJ2-5; size: few; V: TRBV6-5
CDR3: CASSLDPTGNIQYF; DNA: TGTGCCAGCAGCTTAGATCCGACAGGGAACATTCAGTACTTC; length: 14; D: TRBD1; J: TRBJ2-4; size: many; V: TRBV11-2
CDR3: CASSQDIAGASEKLFF; DNA: TGCGCCAGCAGCCAAGATATCGCAGGGGCGAGTGAAAAACTGTTTTTT; length: 16; D: NA; J: TRBJ1-4; size: NA; V: TRBV4-3
CDR3: CASSPGLFGTGELFF; DNA: TGCGCCAGCAGCCCCGGTCTTTTCGGCACCGGGGAGCTGTTTTTT; length: 15; D: NA; J: TRBJ2-2; size: NA; V: TRBV4-3
CDR3: CASSPGRSFYEQYF; DNA: TGTGCCAGCAGCCCGGGACGCTCTTTCTACGAGCAGTACTTC; length: 14; D: NA; J: TRBJ2-7; size: many; V: TRBV11-2
CDR3: CASSPTGEAEAFF; DNA: TGTGCCAGCTCACCTACAGGGGAAGCTGAAGCTTTCTTT; length: 13; D: TRBD1; J: TRBJ1-1; size: NA; V: TRBV18
CDR3: CASSLGGHLNTEAFF; DNA: TGTGCCAGCAGCTTAGGGGGACACTTGAACACTGAAGCTTTCTTT; length: 15; D: NA; J: TRBJ1-1; size: many; V: TRBV7-2
CDR3: CASSERVTGLFSYEQYF; DNA: TGTGCCAGCAGTGAACGGGTGACAGGGCTCTTCTCCTACGAGCAGTACTTC; length: 17; D: TRBD1; J: TRBJ2-7; size: few; V: TRBV6-1
CDR3: CASSPKLTAYSNQPQHF; DNA: TGTGCCAGCAGTCCTAAACTCACGGCCTATAGCAATCAGCCCCAGCATTTT; length: 17; D: NA; J: TRBJ1-5; size: NA; V: TRBV6-1
CDR3: CASSAGTGTTDTQYF; DNA: TGTGCCAGCAGTGCCGGGACAGGGACCACAGATACGCAGTATTTT; length: 15; D: TRBD1; J: TRBJ2-3; size: few; V: TRBV28
CDR3: CSARTSESSGANVLTF; DNA: TGCAGTGCTAGGACTAGCGAGTCCTCTGGGGCCAACGTCCTGACTTTC; length: 16; D: TRBD2; J: TRBJ2-6; size: few; V: TRBV20-1
CDR3: CASSSTPGSETQYF; DNA: TGCGCCAGCAGTTCGACTCCCGGATCAGAGACCCAGTACTTC; length: 14; D: NA; J: TRBJ2-5; size: few; V: TRBV5-1
CDR3: CASSFLGRNTEALF; DNA: TGTGCCAGCAGCTTCTTAGGACGGAACACTGAAGCGTTATTT; length: 14; D: NA; J: TRBJ1-1; size: NA; V: TRBV7-2
CDR3: CASSSPGQITFNYGYTF; DNA: TGTGCCAGTAGTAGTCCGGGACAGATAACTTTTAACTATGGCTACACCTTC; length: 17; D: TRBD1; J: TRBJ1-2; size: NA; V: TRBV19
CDR3: CASSYRRGINTEAFF; DNA: TGTGCCAGCAGTTACAGGCGGGGTATAAACACTGAAGCTTTCTTT; length: 15; D: NA; J: TRBJ1-1; size: NA; V: TRBV6-6
CDR3: CASSQNRGADTQYF; DNA: TGTGCCAGCTCACAAAACAGGGGAGCAGATACGCAGTATTTT; length: 14; D: TRBD1; J: TRBJ2-3; size: few; V: TRBV18
CDR3: CSAGDPRVRSLWDTEAFF; DNA: TGCAGTGCTGGGGACCCCCGGGTTAGGTCTCTGTGGGACACTGAAGCTTTCTTT; length: 18; D: NA; J: TRBJ1-1; size: few; V: TRBV20-1
CDR3: CALTGASRNTEAFF; DNA: TGTGCCCTAACTGGGGCCTCGAGGAACACTGAAGCTTTCTTT; length: 14; D: NA; J: TRBJ1-1; size: few; V: TRBV2
CDR3: CATSDLAGAGSYNEQFF; DNA: TGTGCCACCAGTGATTTAGCGGGGGCTGGCTCCTACAATGAGCAGTTCTTC; length: 17; D: TRBD2; J: TRBJ2-1; size: NA; V: TRBV24-1
CDR3: CAISERGQGAAAFF; DNA: TGTGCCATCAGTGAGCGCGGACAGGGGGCAGCAGCTTTCTTT; length: 14; D: TRBD1; J: TRBJ1-1; size: NA; V: TRBV10-3
CDR3: CASSIGSTQYF; DNA: TGTGCCAGTAGTATAGGTTCTACGCAGTATTTT; length: 11; D: NA; J: TRBJ2-3; size: NA; V: TRBV19
CDR3: CASSGRTSGSTDTQYF; DNA: TGTGCCAGCAGCGGACGGACTAGCGGTAGCACAGATACGCAGTATTTT; length: 16; D: TRBD2; J: TRBJ2-3; size: many; V: TRBV4-2